The next 12 T cell receptor beta chains were all read from a single sample in a study of read filtering for tumor transcriptome and immune sequencing. From around 440 ng of RNA, a library with molecular barcoded alpha/delta and beta/gamma adaptors was made. Each CDR3 protein gets one entry after TCRdb re-called the reads with MiXCR. The table lists around 130,000 distinct CDR3 sequences, 13% of them singletons, with just under 8.5% in the top ten. The sequenced sample consisted of a population of CD138-negative cells sorted from bone marrow. These receptors all stem from a donor older than 35 with multiple myeloma.

This clonotype was seen many times. The rearrangement links TRBV12-3 or TRBV12-4 to TRBJ1-4, with 10 bases lining up with TRBD1. V dropped 5 bases and J dropped 0; count of bases not matched to a gene: 6. CDR3 length equals 17 residues. The CDR3 is CASSLDRGPSTNEKLFF. Written as DNA, the CDR3 is TGTGCCAGCAGTCTCGACAGGGGGCCCTCAACTAATGAAAAACTGTTTTTT.

Ten or more counts support this clonotype. This CDR3 is CASSTPGHEEKLFF. The CDR3 DNA sequence: TGTGCCAGCAGTACTCCGGGACATGAGGAAAAACTGTTTTTT. The chain couples TRBV6-5 to TRBJ1-4; tentatively, D is TRBD1 (6 bases). This CDR3 contains 14 residues. Germline lookup yields CDR1 MNHEY and CDR2 SVGAGI. V shed 5 bases and J shed 8 bases, with 15 bases lying between them.

The chain uses TRBV2 and TRBJ2-3; 7 nucleotides line up with TRBD1. This CDR3 comprises 13 residues. CDR1 and CDR2 (germline): SNHLY, FYNNEI. CDR3 sequence: CAGQVLSTDTQYF. Here the CDR3 DNA reads TGTGCAGGACAGGTCTTGAGTACAGATACGCAGTATTTT.

Points on this clonotype: One end of the junction does not line up with germline, which may come from a read error. The V and J genes are TRBV5-1 and TRBJ2-1, with D maybe TRBD1 (6 bases). The CDR3 has 16 amino acids. Germline V gives CDR1 SGHRS, CDR2 YFSETQ. The CDR3 sequence: CASSFTPGTNYNGQFF. CDR3 DNA sequence: TGCGCCAGCAGTTTTACACCCGGGACAAATTACAATGGGCAGTTCTTC.

This clonotype was found many times. The chain combines TRBV7-9 with TRBJ2-1; D not resolved. The germline CDR1 and CDR2 sequences are SEHNR and FQNEAQ (reference sequence). CDR3 length: 14 residues. V lost 3 bases and J 0 bases, leaving 6 bases between the germline ends. CDR3 nucleotides: TGTGCCAGCAGCTTTGGGGACTCCTACAATGAGCAGTTCTTC. This translates into CASSFGDSYNEQFF.

For this clonotype: A much more abundant neighbour one base away suggests this may be a read error. The CDR3 carries no conserved terminal phenylalanine or tryptophan, so it likely arises from a read error. This sequence joins TRBV7-9 and TRBJ1-1, with TRBD1 identical over 7 bases. V was clipped by 5 bases and J by 0 bases; unmatched bases: 12. The CDR3 extends over 17 amino acids. CDR1 and CDR2 from the germline V gene are SEHNR and FQNEAQ (reference sequence). The CDR3 region is CASSKDRLQSLNTEAFS. In DNA, the CDR3 is TGTGCCAGCAGCAAGGACAGGCTACAGTCGTTGAACACTGAAGCTTTCTCT.

This clonotype was counted ten times or more. The V gene is TRBV7-2, the J gene TRBJ2-5; a weak D match, TRBD1 (5 bases). Looked up from germline, CDR1 is SGHTA and CDR2 is FQGNSA. The V end lost 4 bases, the J end lost 2 bases, and 14 bases lay between the germline ends. This CDR3 contains 15 residues. In DNA form, the CDR3 reads TGTGCCAGCAGCTGGGGCGGAGTTCCACAAGAGACCCAGTACTTC. It codes for CASSWGGVPQETQYF.

This clonotype was observed many times. This sequence joins TRBV12-3 or TRBV12-4 and TRBJ1-1; the match to TRBD1 covers 9 bases. Trimming took 3 bases from V and 0 from J; bases not matched to a gene: 5. This CDR3 is built from 16 residues. The CDR3 sequence is CASSLYGTGMNTEAFF. The CDR3, as DNA: TGTGCCAGCAGTTTGTATGGGACAGGGATGAACACTGAAGCTTTCTTT.

This chain links TRBV12-3 or TRBV12-4 with TRBJ2-5; 8 nucleotides line up with TRBD1. This CDR3 comprises 14 residues. Losses at the gene ends were 6 bases for V and 2 bases for J; bases not matched to a gene: 5. The CDR3 DNA sequence: TGTGCCAGCAGGTGGACAGGGTGGCAAGAGACCCAGTACTTC. The encoded protein is CASRWTGWQETQYF.

This clonotype was counted many times. As DNA, the CDR3 is TGTGCCAGTGGGGCCGGACAGGGAAACACTGAAGCTTTCTTT. Translating it yields CASGAGQGNTEAFF. J is TRBJ1-1 and V is TRBV9, with TRBD1 identical over 8 bases. This CDR3 has 14 residues. J gave up 2 bases and V 8 bases, and 8 bases lay outside the gene matches. CDR1 is SGDLS, CDR2 YYNGEE, per germline.

Ten or more counts support this clonotype. The rearrangement links TRBV7-9 to TRBJ1-1; tentative D call: TRBD1 (5 bases). V was pared by 5 bases and J by 3 bases, with 13 bases between. The CDR3 runs to 14 residues. Per germline, CDR1 SEHNR and CDR2 FQNEAQ (reference sequence). This CDR3 reads CASSPIWGHTEAFF. CDR3 bases: TGTGCCAGCAGCCCGATTTGGGGCCACACTGAAGCTTTCTTT.

This clonotype was seen ten or more times. V is TRBV7-8 and J is TRBJ2-7; 7 bases match TRBD2. This CDR3 contains 16 residues. Germline values: CDR1 SGHVS, CDR2 FQNEAQ. The V and J ends lost 5 bases and 0 bases, in that order; junction bases with no gene match: 10. CDR3 in amino acids: CASSRTGTTSSYEQYF. The CDR3 nucleotides are TGTGCCAGCAGCCGCACCGGGACTACGAGCTCCTACGAGCAGTACTTC.